A single TCR beta chain is shown here with its context. Its cognate antigen is unknown. These data originate in a study of T cells in Graves' hyperthyroidism and ophthalmopathy. General study results and limits: Within blood appeared most thyroid clonotypes that had expanded above 0.001.

Regions amplified from RNA transcripts were the TCR beta CDR3 regions. The study used the HTBI primer set for a first-round RT-PCR of the TCR CDR3. A single record per CDR3 protein comes from TCRdb applying MiXCR to the multiplex PCR reads. This repertoire shows 490,000 or so distinct CDR3 sequences, approximately 23% found once; its top ten account for under 55%. This CDR3 has 16 residues. Trimming shortened V by 8 bases and J by 0 bases, and 17 bases separated the two germline ends. Fresh peripheral blood, about 9.9 ml, yielded the PBMCs. The source is a woman in her 70s with Graves' ophthalmopathy. The chain employs TRBV12-3 or TRBV12-4 and TRBJ2-1; D perhaps matches TRBD2 (7 bases). Sequencing input: blood. DNA of the CDR3: TGTGCCAGCTCTCGAGGGGGGGGCCTCTCCTACAATGAGCAGTTCTTC. Translation gives CASSRGGGLSYNEQFF.